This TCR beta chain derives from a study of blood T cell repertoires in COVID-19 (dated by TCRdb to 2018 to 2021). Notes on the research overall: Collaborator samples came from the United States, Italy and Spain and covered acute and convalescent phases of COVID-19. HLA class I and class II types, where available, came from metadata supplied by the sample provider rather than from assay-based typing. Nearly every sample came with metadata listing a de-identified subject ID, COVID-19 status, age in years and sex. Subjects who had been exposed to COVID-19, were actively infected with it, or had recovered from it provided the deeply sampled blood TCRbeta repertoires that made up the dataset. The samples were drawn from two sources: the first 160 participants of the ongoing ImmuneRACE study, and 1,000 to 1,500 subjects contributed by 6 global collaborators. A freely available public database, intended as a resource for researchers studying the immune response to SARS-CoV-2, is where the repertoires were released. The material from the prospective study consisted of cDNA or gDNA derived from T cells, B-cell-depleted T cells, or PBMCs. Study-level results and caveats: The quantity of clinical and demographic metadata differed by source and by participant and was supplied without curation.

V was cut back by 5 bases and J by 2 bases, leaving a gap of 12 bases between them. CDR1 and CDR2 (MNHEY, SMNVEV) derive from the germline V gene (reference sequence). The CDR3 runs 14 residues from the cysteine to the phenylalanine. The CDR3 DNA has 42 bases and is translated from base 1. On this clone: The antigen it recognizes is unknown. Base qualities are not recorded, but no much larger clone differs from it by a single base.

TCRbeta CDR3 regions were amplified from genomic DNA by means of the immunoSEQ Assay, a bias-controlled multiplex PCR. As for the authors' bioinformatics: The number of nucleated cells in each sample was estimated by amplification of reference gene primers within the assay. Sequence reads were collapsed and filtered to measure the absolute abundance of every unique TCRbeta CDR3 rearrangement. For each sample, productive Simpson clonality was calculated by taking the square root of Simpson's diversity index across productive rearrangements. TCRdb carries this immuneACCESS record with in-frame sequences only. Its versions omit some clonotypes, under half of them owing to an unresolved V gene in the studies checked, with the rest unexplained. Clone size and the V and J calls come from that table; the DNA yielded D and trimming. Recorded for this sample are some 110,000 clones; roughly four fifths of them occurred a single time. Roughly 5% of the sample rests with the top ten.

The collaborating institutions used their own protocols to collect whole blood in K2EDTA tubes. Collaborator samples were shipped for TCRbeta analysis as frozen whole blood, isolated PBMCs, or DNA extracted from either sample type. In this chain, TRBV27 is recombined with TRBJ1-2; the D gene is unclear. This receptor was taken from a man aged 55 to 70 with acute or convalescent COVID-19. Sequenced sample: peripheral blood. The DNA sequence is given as TGTGCCAGCAGTCCCCTGGGGAGAAACTATGGCTACACCTTC. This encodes CASSPLGRNYGYTF.